The 11 T cell receptor beta chains reported below all come from one sample, sequenced in a study of PD-1 blockade in classical Hodgkin lymphoma. TCRdb's table, derived via immunoSEQ multiplex PCR, lists solely in-frame clones and lacks some. The table has approximately 16,000 clones, 75% to 90% seen once; the top ten hold around 18%. This sample's time point: cycle 4 day 1 (C4D1), after six to seven weeks of nivolumab. Every patient relapsed after autologous stem cell transplantation, and brentuximab vedotin exposure varied. Investigators obtained CD8+ T cells from thawed PBMCs by magnetic negative selection. The sequencing used CD8+ T cells from blood, collected before the fourth cycle of nivolumab. These receptor sequences come from a human donor with classical Hodgkin lymphoma.

CDR3 loop: CASSLTGTGGAIGADTQYF. The CDR3 nucleotides are TGTGCCAGCAGTTTAACCGGGACAGGGGGCGCGATAGGCGCCGATACGCAGTATTTT. The chain is built from TRBV27 and TRBJ2-3; 12 bases align to TRBD1. The germline V gene encodes CDR1 MNHEY and CDR2 SMNVEV (reference sequence). CDR3 length: 19 residues. The V and J ends lost 2 bases and 6 bases, in that order; junction bases with no gene match: 15.

This clone was counted a single time. The rearrangement joins TRBV2 to TRBJ2-1, with D unresolved. V lost 6 bases and J 5 bases, leaving 5 bases between the germline ends. This CDR3 has 11 amino acids. Germline V CDR1 and CDR2: SNHLY, FYNNEI. The CDR3 DNA follows: TGTGCCAGCAGCGTTGACAATGAGCAGTTCTTC. Translation: CASSVDNEQFF.

The chain employs TRBV28 and TRBJ2-7; 7 positions match TRBD1. Per germline, CDR1 MDHEN and CDR2 SYDVKM. The junction had 8 bases not matched to a gene; V was cut back by 6 bases and J by 6 bases. This CDR3 is built from 13 residues. Here the CDR3 reads CASSDRAPLEQYF. The CDR3 region has the DNA TGTGCCAGCAGCGACAGGGCTCCCCTCGAGCAGTACTTC.

This chain links TRBV7-9 with TRBJ2-1; D gene unclear. With 2 bases removed from V and 5 bases from J, the gap between germline ends came to 13 bases. The germline V gene has CDR1 SEHNR and CDR2 FQNEAQ (reference sequence). The CDR3 totals 15 residues. The chain's CDR3 is CASSLPVVKNNEQFF. The DNA for the CDR3 is TGTGCCAGCAGCTTACCGGTGGTGAAGAACAATGAGCAGTTCTTC.

V and J are TRBV7-9 and TRBJ2-1; 12 positions agree with TRBD2. Germline V gene lookup returns CDR1 SEHNR and CDR2 FQNEAQ (reference sequence). The CDR3 has 16 amino acids. V dropped 0 bases and J dropped 9; count of bases not matched to a gene: 6. This chain's CDR3 is CASSLARTSGIGEQFF. Written as DNA, the CDR3 is TGTGCCAGCAGCTTAGCGAGGACTAGCGGGATTGGTGAGCAGTTCTTC.

V gene TRBV6-1 combines with J gene TRBJ2-7; D is possibly TRBD1 (6 bases). The CDR3 sequence is 13 residues long. Germline CDR1 and CDR2: MNHNS and SASEGT. Trimming removed 6 bases at V and 9 bases at J, with 18 bases between. CDR3 DNA sequence: TGTGCCAGCAGGGACAGCTTACGAGTCGTGCAGTACTTC. It translates to CASRDSLRVVQYF.

The rearrangement uses TRBV5-1 and TRBJ2-7, with D tentatively TRBD2 (5 bases). V shed 2 bases and J shed 2 bases, with 17 bases lying between them. This CDR3 has 16 amino acids. Looked up from germline, CDR1 is SGHRS and CDR2 is YFSETQ. The CDR3 region has the DNA TGCGCCAGCAGCTTTATAGGCCAAGGGAGCGCCTACGAGCAGTACTTC. Translated: CASSFIGQGSAYEQYF.

The chain is built from TRBV7-9 and TRBJ2-7; 9 bases fit TRBD1. CDR1 is SEHNR and CDR2 is FQNEAQ in the germline V gene (reference sequence). J was trimmed by 2 bases and V by 5 bases; bases with no gene match: 4. The CDR3 length is 14 residues. CDR3 amino acids: CASSTGTGPYEQYF. CDR3 in DNA: TGTGCCAGCAGCACCGGGACAGGGCCCTACGAGCAGTACTTC.

The chain combines TRBV19 with TRBJ2-7, with 9 bases that match TRBD2. J gave up 1 base and V 3 bases, and 4 bases lay outside the gene matches. The germline V gene has CDR1 LNHDA and CDR2 SQIVND (reference sequence). The CDR3 length is 15 residues. CDR3 loop: CASSIDSGGSYEQYF. CDR3 bases: TGTGCCAGTAGTATCGATAGCGGGGGATCCTACGAGCAGTACTTC.

The chain couples TRBV4-1 to TRBJ1-3; D is possibly TRBD1 (6 bases). CDR3 length: 15 amino acids. Trimming removed 4 bases at V and 6 bases at J, with 16 bases between. Germline V lookup: CDR1 MGHRA, CDR2 YSYEKL. CDR3 sequence: CASSLSGGDPNTIYF. The CDR3 region has the DNA TGCGCCAGCAGCCTCTCTGGGGGCGACCCAAACACCATATATTTT.

The V and J genes are TRBV2 and TRBJ2-7, with 11 bases lining up with TRBD2. J was trimmed by 2 bases and V by 6 bases; bases with no gene match: 9. Per the germline V gene, CDR1 is SNHLY and CDR2 is FYNNEI. The CDR3 covers 16 residues. DNA of the CDR3: TGTGCCAGCAGAGGGGTAGCGGGAGGGACCCCCTACGAGCAGTACTTC. Amino acids: CASRGVAGGTPYEQYF.